This T cell receptor (beta chain) came from a study of tissue T cells after allogeneic stem cell transplantation. The protocol was immunoSEQ multiplex PCR, while the TCRdb copy is restricted to in-frame clones and leaves out a portion. The data contain approximately 8,800 clones, more than 55% of them singletons. The V gene's germline CDR1 is LNHDA and CDR2 SQIVND (reference sequence). V was pared by 6 bases and J by 0 bases, with 14 bases between. CDR3 length: 15 amino acids. Here the sequenced sample was tissue from the jejunum, taken at autopsy. The receptor was derived from a female donor at least 60 years old with lung cancer. The rearrangement joins TRBV19 to TRBJ1-1; D is possibly TRBD1 (5 bases). The CDR3 protein is CASRGVMALNTEAFF. CDR3 coding DNA: TGTGCCAGTAGGGGGGTCATGGCGTTGAACACTGAAGCTTTCTTT.